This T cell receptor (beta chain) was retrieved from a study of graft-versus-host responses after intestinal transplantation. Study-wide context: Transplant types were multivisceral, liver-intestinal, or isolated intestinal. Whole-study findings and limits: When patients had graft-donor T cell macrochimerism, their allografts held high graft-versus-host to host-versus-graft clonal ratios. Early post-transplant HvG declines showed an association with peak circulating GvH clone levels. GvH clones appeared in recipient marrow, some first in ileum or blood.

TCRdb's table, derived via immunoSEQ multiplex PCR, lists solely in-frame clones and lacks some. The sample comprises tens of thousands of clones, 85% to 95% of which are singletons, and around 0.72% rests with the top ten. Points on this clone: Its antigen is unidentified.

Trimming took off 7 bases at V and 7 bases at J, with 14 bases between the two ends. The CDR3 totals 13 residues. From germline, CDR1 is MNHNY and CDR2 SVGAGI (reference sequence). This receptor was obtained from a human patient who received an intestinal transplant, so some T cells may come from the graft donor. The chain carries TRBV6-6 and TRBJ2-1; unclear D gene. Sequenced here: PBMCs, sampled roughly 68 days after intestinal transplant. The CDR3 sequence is CASTPKHPNEQFF. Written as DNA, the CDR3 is TGTGCCAGCACTCCTAAACACCCGAATGAGCAGTTCTTC.